This T cell receptor (beta chain) was observed in a study of blood T cell repertoires in COVID-19. Across the whole study: Donors in the United States, Italy and Spain gave samples during acute or convalescent COVID-19. PBMCs, B-cell-depleted T cells, or T cells were the source of the cDNA or gDNA that made up the material.

Trimming shortened V by 6 bases and J by 6 bases, and 11 bases separated the two germline ends. The V gene's germline CDR1 is LGHNT and CDR2 FRNRAP. The CDR3 is 13 residues long. A word on this clone: The sample contains more than one DNA sequence encoding this CDR3.

Study processing details: How many nucleated cells were present was estimated from reference gene primer amplification. Sequenced by immunoSEQ multiplex PCR; TCRdb stores in-frame clones only, minus some. The D gene and trimming were derived from the DNA, and the V and J assignments and clone size from that table. The data hold tens of thousands of clones, with 90% observed a single time. Material for sequencing was peripheral blood. The receptor was derived from a human donor in a cohort sampled during active COVID-19. V is TRBV12-5 and J is TRBJ2-2; TRBD1 might be the D (6 bases). CDR3 sequence: CASGGDISGELFF. The CDR3 coding sequence is TGTGCTAGTGGCGGGGACATCTCCGGGGAGCTGTTTTTT.